This T cell receptor (beta chain) is from a study of blood T cell repertoires in COVID-19 (dated by TCRdb to 2020 to 2022). Some background on the complete study: Samples from collaborators originated in the United States, Italy and Spain and spanned both the acute and convalescent phases of COVID-19. The prospective study material was composed of cDNA or gDNA derived from T cells, B-cell-depleted T cells, or PBMCs. Subjects who had been exposed to COVID-19, were actively infected with it, or had recovered from it provided the deeply sampled blood TCRbeta repertoires that made up the dataset. A freely available public database, intended as a resource for researchers studying the immune response to SARS-CoV-2, is where the repertoires were released. Samples came from the ongoing ImmuneRACE study (first 160 participants) plus 1,254 subjects from 6 global collaborators. The sample metadata nearly always contained a de-identified subject ID, COVID-19 status, age in years and sex. HLA class I and class II types, where available, came from metadata supplied by the sample provider rather than from assay-based typing. Results and caveats for the whole study, not just this receptor: How much clinical and demographic metadata was included differed by source and by participant, and the metadata was provided uncurated.

In Seattle, one collaborating source enrolled patients while the infection was active and tracked those patients longitudinally over the course of disease. The collaborating institutions used their own protocols to collect whole blood in K2EDTA tubes. For TCRbeta analysis, collaborators shipped samples in one of three forms: frozen whole blood, isolated PBMCs, or DNA extracted from either of those sample types. For CDR1 and CDR2, the germline V gene lists KGHDR and SFDVKD. V and J are trimmed by 2 bases and 1 base, and the gene matches miss 4 bases of the junction. The CDR3, cysteine through phenylalanine, is 16 amino acids long. The retained sequence is limited to the CDR3, 48 bases, with the frame set at the first base. TCRbeta CDR3 regions were amplified from genomic DNA using the immunoSEQ Assay, a bias-controlled multiplex PCR. As for the authors' bioinformatics: Within the assay, amplification of reference gene primers was used to estimate how many nucleated cells each sample contained. Sequence reads were collapsed and filtered to measure the absolute abundance of every unique TCRbeta CDR3 rearrangement. For each sample, productive Simpson clonality was calculated by taking the square root of Simpson's diversity index across productive rearrangements. TCRdb mirrors the immuneACCESS table, restricted to in-frame sequences. Some clones are absent from its copies; in checked studies, under half trace to an unresolved V gene, and the reason for the others is unknown. That table furnishes V, J and clone size, whereas the DNA furnished D and trimming. Here the sample has tens of thousands of clones; roughly four fifths occur a single time. The ten largest clones capture 2% to 2.5% of the sample.

This clone was detected a few times. This receptor's antigen is unknown. No base quality information exists; no much larger clone differs at one position. Specimen: peripheral blood. The V and J segments used are TRBV24-1 and TRBJ1-5; TRBD1 lines up with 7 middle nucleotides. This clonotype was obtained from a man between 65 and 85 years old with COVID-19, enrolled during active disease. The CDR3 reads CATSDSSRGSNQPQHF. The DNA reads TGTGCCACCAGTGATTCGTCCAGGGGGAGCAATCAGCCCCAGCATTTT.